What follows describes a single TCR beta chain. These data originate in a study of control samples from healthy donors and cancer patients. The method was immunoSEQ multiplex PCR; TCRdb's version includes in-frame clones alone and lacks a portion of them. This table holds 50,000 to 55,000 clones, approximately 90% found once. The V and J ends lost 7 bases and 6 bases, in that order; junction bases with no gene match: 18. Per the germline V gene, CDR1 is SQVTM and CDR2 is ANQGSEA. The CDR3 sequence is 17 residues long. The specimen sequenced was PBMCs. The rearrangement joins TRBV29-1 to TRBJ2-3, with TRBD2 matching over 11 bases. The sequence was obtained from a man aged 60 to 69 with head and neck cancer. The CDR3 protein is CSAATGGLAVRGDTQYF. Written as DNA, the CDR3 is TGCAGCGCCGCAACCGGGGGACTAGCGGTGCGAGGGGATACGCAGTATTTT.